This T cell receptor (beta chain) was identified during a study of blood T cell repertoires in COVID-19. Individuals drawn from about 26 US areas were roughly 18 to 95 years old. The study assigned cohorts using participant-reported clinical history. Sequenced by immunoSEQ multiplex PCR; TCRdb stores in-frame clones only, minus some. The data hold around 160,000 clones, with roughly 84% observed a single time. The table lists this clone with a few counts. Germline V gene sequence: CDR1 ENHRY, CDR2 SYGVKD. V lost 3 bases to trimming and J lost 4 bases, with 13 bases between them. This CDR3 comprises 15 residues.

The sequenced sample consisted of PBMCs or T cells enriched from blood (not recorded which). This sequence originates from a woman aged 55-69 years who had recovered from COVID-19. The chain joins TRBV10-3 to TRBJ1-3, with D possibly matching TRBD1 (5 bases). The CDR3 bases are TGTGCCATCAGTGAATCAGGGTCCGAAGGAAACACCATATATTTT. Its translation: CAISESGSEGNTIYF.